Below are 14 T cell receptor beta chains sequenced from a single sample in a study of cytomegalovirus exposure and HLA in healthy donors. Primers: 60 Vbeta forward and 13 Jbeta reverse. TCRdb's table, derived via immunoSEQ multiplex PCR, lists solely in-frame clones and lacks some. The data show under 90,000 clones, roughly 67% seen once. Input material: PBMCs. Source of these receptors: a man aged 40-49 years in good health and CMV-seropositive.

V gene TRBV5-1 combines with J gene TRBJ2-7, with 8 positions matching TRBD2. V lost 2 bases and J lost 9; bases outside the gene matches: 4. This CDR3 comprises 12 residues. The germline V gene has CDR1 SGHRS and CDR2 YFSETQ. CDR3 region: CASSFGREGQYF. DNA for the CDR3: TGCGCCAGCAGCTTCGGACGGGAGGGGCAGTACTTC.

The V gene is TRBV25-1, the J gene TRBJ2-1; 11 nucleotides match TRBD2. This CDR3 spans 15 amino acids. Germline lookup yields CDR1 MGHDK and CDR2 SYGVNS. V trimming: 8 bases; J trimming: 5 bases; junction bases outside the gene matches: 8. The CDR3 loop reads CASQTSGNVHNEQFF. Written as DNA, the CDR3 is TGTGCCAGCCAGACTAGCGGGAACGTTCACAATGAGCAGTTCTTC.

V is TRBV11-2 and J is TRBJ2-1, with D uncertain. V was trimmed by 6 bases and J by 9 bases, leaving 9 bases between them. The CDR3 spans 11 residues. Germline CDR1 SGHAT, CDR2 FQNNGV. The CDR3 spells CASRSSSEQFF. The CDR3 DNA reads as TGTGCCAGCAGATCCAGTTCTGAGCAGTTCTTC.

This clone was detected only a few times. The V and J genes are TRBV5-5 and TRBJ1-5; D perhaps matches TRBD1 (6 bases). V was clipped by 4 bases and J by 7 bases, with 15 bases between them. The CDR3 extends over 14 amino acids. Germline-derived CDR1 and CDR2 are SGHKS and YYEKEE (reference sequence). Here the CDR3 reads CASSRPGEGQPQHF. CDR3 nucleotides: TGTGCCAGCAGCCGTCCAGGGGAGGGGCAGCCCCAGCATTTT.

V usage is TRBV7-9 and J usage is TRBJ1-6, with 7 bases lining up with TRBD1. This CDR3 region has 15 residues. Germline trimming cut 6 bases from V and 6 bases from J; bases unmatched to any gene: 8. Germline lookup yields CDR1 SEHNR and CDR2 FQNEAQ (reference sequence). CDR3 sequence: CASRLGGARNSPLHF. CDR3 in DNA: TGTGCCAGCAGACTAGGGGGCGCGCGTAATTCACCCCTCCACTTT.

J is TRBJ2-2 and V is TRBV28; 10 bases fit TRBD1. Looked up from germline, CDR1 is MDHEN and CDR2 is SYDVKM. Trimming at V came to 1 base and at J to 0 bases, leaving 8 bases not matched to a gene. The CDR3 spans 19 residues. The CDR3 DNA is TGTGCCAGCAGTTTATTTACCGGGACAGGGGTTACGAACACCGGGGAGCTGTTTTTT. Translating gives CASSLFTGTGVTNTGELFF.

As DNA, the CDR3 is TGTGCCAGCAGTACGGACAGAAACACCATATATTTT. It codes for CASSTDRNTIYF. The genes are TRBV5-4 and TRBJ1-3; D is perhaps TRBD1 (5 bases). Trimming pared 5 bases from V and 5 bases from J, leaving 8 bases between. CDR3 size: 12 residues. The germline gives CDR1 SGHNT, CDR2 YYREEE (reference sequence).

The V gene is TRBV27, the J gene TRBJ1-1; weak D call: TRBD1 (6 bases). V lost 5 bases, J lost 0 bases, and 13 bases lay in between. This CDR3 has 15 amino acids. Germline assignment: CDR1 MNHEY and CDR2 SMNVEV (reference sequence). The DNA for the CDR3 is TGTGCCAGCAGTAGACTTACAGGGATGAACACTGAAGCTTTCTTT. Translating it yields CASSRLTGMNTEAFF.

This clone was observed a single time. The chain couples TRBV5-4 to TRBJ1-6; TRBD1 is a possible D gene (5 bases). Germline V gene sequence: CDR1 SGHNT, CDR2 YYREEE (reference sequence). This CDR3 contains 15 residues. V dropped 3 bases and J dropped 10 bases, with 17 bases sitting between them. CDR3 in amino acids: CASSSGVTVGSPLHF. The CDR3 DNA reads TGTGCCAGCAGCTCCGGAGTGACAGTAGGATCACCCCTCCACTTT.

The gene calls are TRBV4-1 and TRBJ2-3, with TRBD2 matching over 7 bases. This CDR3 region has 17 residues. The germline CDR1 and CDR2 sequences are MGHRA and YSYEKL. The V gene end was trimmed by 0 bases and the J gene end by 6 bases; junction bases not matched to a gene: 12. CDR3 loop: CASSQDRASGPGDTQYF. The CDR3 DNA is TGCGCCAGCAGCCAAGATAGGGCTAGCGGACCGGGGGATACGCAGTATTTT.

In this sample, this clone turned up a few times. This rearrangement joins TRBV2 to TRBJ1-5; unclear D gene. V shed 1 base and J shed 5 bases, with 6 bases lying between them. The CDR3 spans 13 residues. From germline, CDR1 is SNHLY and CDR2 FYNNEI. The CDR3 DNA is TGTGCCAGCAGTGAAGGGAGGGATCAGCCCCAGCATTTT. It yields the protein CASSEGRDQPQHF.

This chain links TRBV30 with TRBJ2-2; D is possibly TRBD1 (5 bases). V was clipped by 0 bases and J by 8 bases, with 13 bases between them. The germline CDR1 and CDR2 sequences are GTSNPN and SVGIG (reference sequence). This CDR3 spans 14 amino acids. The CDR3, as DNA: TGTGCCTGGAGTGTACAGGCAGGTCGGGGGGAGCTGTTTTTT. Amino acid sequence: CAWSVQAGRGELFF. The full variable domain, its missing parts supplied by reference TRBV30 and TRBJ2-2, is SQTIHQWPATLVQPVGSPLSLECTVEGTSNPNLYWYRQAAGRGLQLLFYSVGIGQISSEVPQNLSASRPQDRQFILSSKKLLLSDSGFYLCAWSVQAGRGELFFGEGSRLTVL.

The chain couples TRBV7-9 to TRBJ2-2, with D maybe TRBD1 (6 bases). Per germline, CDR1 SEHNR and CDR2 FQNEAQ (reference sequence). CDR3 length: 15 residues. V was pared by 3 bases and J by 4 bases, with 12 bases between. Written as DNA, the CDR3 is TGTGCCAGCAGCTTTAAGGGGGACGGCACCGGGGAGCTGTTTTTT. Translating gives CASSFKGDGTGELFF.

The table lists this clone with many counts. The chain links TRBV5-8 to TRBJ1-2; 9 nucleotides line up with TRBD1. The V segment lost 4 bases and the J segment 2 bases; nucleotides outside the gene matches: 3. This CDR3 comprises 14 residues. In germline, CDR1 is SGHTS, CDR2 YDEGEE. CDR3 sequence: CASSRTGENYGYTF. As DNA, the CDR3 is TGTGCCAGCAGCCGGACAGGGGAGAACTATGGCTACACCTTC.